This T cell receptor (beta chain) emerged from a study of cytomegalovirus exposure and HLA in healthy donors. For this clone: Its antigen is not identified.

Study-wide points: Roughly even sequencing depth across donors was the assumption behind the presence/absence analyses.

Trimming cost V 2 bases and J 2 bases; bases outside gene matches: 5. This CDR3 is 16 amino acids long. Germline V gene lookup returns CDR1 MNHNS and CDR2 SASEGT. The PCR ran on 60 Vbeta and 13 Jbeta primers. The table came from immunoSEQ multiplex PCR; TCRdb's copy has only in-frame clones and leaves some out. The data contain roughly 150,000 clones, roughly 80% of them singletons. The source of this sequence is a male donor in good health and CMV-seronegative. This sequence joins TRBV6-1 and TRBJ2-5, with 10 bases matching TRBD2. The sample was PBMCs. The CDR3 sequence is CASSEWTSGWQETQYF. The CDR3 DNA reads TGTGCCAGCAGTGAATGGACTAGCGGATGGCAAGAGACCCAGTACTTC.